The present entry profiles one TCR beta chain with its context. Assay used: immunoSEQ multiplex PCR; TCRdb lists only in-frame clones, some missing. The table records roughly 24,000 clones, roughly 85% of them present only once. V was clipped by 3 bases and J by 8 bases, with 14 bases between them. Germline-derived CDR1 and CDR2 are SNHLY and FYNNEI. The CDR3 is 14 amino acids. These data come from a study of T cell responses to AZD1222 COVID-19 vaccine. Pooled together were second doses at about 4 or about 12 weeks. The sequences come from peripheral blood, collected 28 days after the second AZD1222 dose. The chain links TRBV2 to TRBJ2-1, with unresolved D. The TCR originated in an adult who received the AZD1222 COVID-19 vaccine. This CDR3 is CASSEGPPGDEQFF. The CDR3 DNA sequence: TGTGCCAGCAGTGAGGGCCCCCCGGGCGATGAGCAGTTCTTC.